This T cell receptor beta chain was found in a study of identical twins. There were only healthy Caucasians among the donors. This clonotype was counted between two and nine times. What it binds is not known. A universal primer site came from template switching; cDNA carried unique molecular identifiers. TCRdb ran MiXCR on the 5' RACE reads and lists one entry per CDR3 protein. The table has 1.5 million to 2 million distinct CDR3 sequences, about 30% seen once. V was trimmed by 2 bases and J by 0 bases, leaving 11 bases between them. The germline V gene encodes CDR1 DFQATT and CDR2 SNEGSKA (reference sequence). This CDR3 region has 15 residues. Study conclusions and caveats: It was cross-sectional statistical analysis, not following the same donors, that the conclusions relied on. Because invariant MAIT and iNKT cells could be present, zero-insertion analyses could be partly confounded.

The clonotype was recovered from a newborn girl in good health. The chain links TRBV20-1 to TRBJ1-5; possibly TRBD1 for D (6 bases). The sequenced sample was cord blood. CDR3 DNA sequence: TGCAGTGCTAGAAAGGGACAATATAGCAATCAGCCCCAGCATTTT. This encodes CSARKGQYSNQPQHF.